Sequencing of this T cell receptor beta chain was carried out in a study of response to subunit inactivated influenza vaccine. There are 16 residues in the CDR3. Germline assignment: CDR1 SGHRS and CDR2 YFSETQ. J was trimmed by 2 bases and V by 3 bases; bases with no gene match: 8. TCRdb analysed the RT-PCR reads with MiXCR anew, one entry per CDR3 protein. The sample comprises hundreds of thousands of distinct CDR3 sequences, roughly 14% of which are singletons, and 6% to 8% rests with the top ten. Study-level points and caveats: Authors suggested each seasonal flu vaccination may recruit only limited numbers of new T cells.

This clonotype occurred many times. Its antigen is not identified. V gene TRBV5-1 combines with J gene TRBJ2-7; 10 bases agree with TRBD1. The TCR was taken from a man aged 45-65 years who received an inactivated influenza vaccine. The sequencing here drew on PBMCs from blood, taken 14 days before vaccination. The CDR3 region has the DNA TGCGCCAGCAGCTCACATTCCGGGACAGGGGCCTACGAGCAGTACTTC. It translates to CASSSHSGTGAYEQYF. Filled out from reference TRBV5-1 and TRBJ2-7, the complete variable domain reads KAGVTQTPRYLIKTRGQQVTLSCSPISGHRSVSWYQQTPGQGLQFLFEYFSETQRNKGNFPGRFSGRQFSNSRSEMNVSTLELGDSALYLCASSSHSGTGAYEQYFGPGTRLTVT.